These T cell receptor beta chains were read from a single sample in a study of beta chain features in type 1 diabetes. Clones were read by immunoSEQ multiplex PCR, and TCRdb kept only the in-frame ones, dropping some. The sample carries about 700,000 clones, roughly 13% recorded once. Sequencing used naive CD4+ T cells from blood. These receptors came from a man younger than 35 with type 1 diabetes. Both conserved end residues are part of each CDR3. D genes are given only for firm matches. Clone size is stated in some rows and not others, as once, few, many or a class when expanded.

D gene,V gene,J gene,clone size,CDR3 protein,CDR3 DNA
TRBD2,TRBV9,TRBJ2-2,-,CASKLSAGENTGELFF,TGTGCCAGCAAGTTGTCGGCGGGGGAGAACACCGGGGAGCTGTTTTTT
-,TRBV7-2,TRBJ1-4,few,CASSTGPVSNEKLFF,TGTGCCAGCAGCACCGGACCAGTCTCTAATGAAAAACTGTTTTTT
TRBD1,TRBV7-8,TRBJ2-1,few,CASSPRQGRNEQFF,TGTGCCAGCAGCCCTCGACAGGGTCGCAATGAGCAGTTCTTC
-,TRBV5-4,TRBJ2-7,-,CASSLIGFDSYEQYF,TGTGCCAGCAGCTTGATTGGGTTTGATTCCTACGAGCAGTACTTC
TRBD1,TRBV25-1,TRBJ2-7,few,CASSDRTDRGFPYEQYF,TGTGCCAGCAGTGATAGGACGGACAGGGGGTTTCCCTACGAGCAGTACTTC
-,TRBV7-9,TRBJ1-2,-,CASSGFRDLHGDYTF,TGTGCCAGCAGCGGCTTCCGGGACCTACATGGCGACTACACCTTC
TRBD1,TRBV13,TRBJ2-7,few,CASSQDRGDVEQYF,TGTGCCAGCAGCCAAGACAGGGGGGATGTCGAGCAGTACTTC
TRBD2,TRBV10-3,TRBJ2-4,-,CAIGEGQNIQYF,TGTGCCATCGGGGAGGGCCAAAACATTCAGTACTTC
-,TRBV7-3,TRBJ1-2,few,CASSSQGSGLDGYTF,TGTGCCAGCAGCTCCCAGGGAAGTGGACTAGACGGCTACACCTTC
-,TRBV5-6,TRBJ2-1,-,CASSLAGLRVSYNEQFF,TGTGCCAGCAGCTTGGCGGGACTCCGAGTCTCCTACAATGAGCAGTTCTTC